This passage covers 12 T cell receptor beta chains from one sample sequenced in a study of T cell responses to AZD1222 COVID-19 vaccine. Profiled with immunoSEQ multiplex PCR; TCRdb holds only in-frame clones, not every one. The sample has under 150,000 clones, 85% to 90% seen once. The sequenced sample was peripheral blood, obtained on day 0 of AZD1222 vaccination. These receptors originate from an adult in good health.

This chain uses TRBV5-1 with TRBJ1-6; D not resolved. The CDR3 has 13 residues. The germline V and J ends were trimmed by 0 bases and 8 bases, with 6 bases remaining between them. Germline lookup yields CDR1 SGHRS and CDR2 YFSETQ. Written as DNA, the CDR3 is TGCGCCAGCAGCTTGGGTAGAGATTCACCCCTCCACTTT. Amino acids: CASSLGRDSPLHF.

The CDR3 protein is CASTGSGQRNSPLHF. In DNA, the CDR3 is TGTGCCAGCACTGGGTCGGGACAGCGGAATTCACCCCTCCACTTT. The rearrangement joins TRBV27 to TRBJ1-6, with 7 bases fitting TRBD1. V gave up 7 bases and J gave up 7 bases; unmatched junction bases: 10. The CDR3 sequence is 15 residues long. The germline gives CDR1 MNHEY, CDR2 SMNVEV (reference sequence).

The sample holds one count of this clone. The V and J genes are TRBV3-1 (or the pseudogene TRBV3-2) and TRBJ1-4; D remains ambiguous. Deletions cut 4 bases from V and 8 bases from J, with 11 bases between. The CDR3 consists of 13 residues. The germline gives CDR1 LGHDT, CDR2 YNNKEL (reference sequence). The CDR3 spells CASSPRTREKLFF. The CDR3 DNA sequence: TGTGCCAGCAGCCCCCGGACGCGAGAAAAACTGTTTTTT.

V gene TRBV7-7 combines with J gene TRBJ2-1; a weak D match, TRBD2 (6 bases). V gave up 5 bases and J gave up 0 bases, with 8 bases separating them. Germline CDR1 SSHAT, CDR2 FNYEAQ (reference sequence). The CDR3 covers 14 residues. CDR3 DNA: TGTGCCAGCAGCCGGGGGAGCTCCTACAATGAGCAGTTCTTC. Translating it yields CASSRGSSYNEQFF.

The CDR3 DNA follows: TGTGCCAGCACCACGGGGGAGGGCTCCGAGCAGTACTTC. This translates into CASTTGEGSEQYF. The genes are TRBV6-5 and TRBJ2-7; 7 bases are shared with TRBD2. Trimming cost V 7 bases and J 6 bases; bases outside gene matches: 9. The CDR3 totals 13 residues. In germline, CDR1 is MNHEY, CDR2 SVGAGI.

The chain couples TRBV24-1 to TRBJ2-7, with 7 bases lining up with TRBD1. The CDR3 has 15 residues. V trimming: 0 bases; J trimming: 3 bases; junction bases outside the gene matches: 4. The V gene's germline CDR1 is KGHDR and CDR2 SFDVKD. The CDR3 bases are TGTGCCACCAGTGATTTGGAGGGGGCGAACTACGAGCAGTACTTC. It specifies CATSDLEGANYEQYF.

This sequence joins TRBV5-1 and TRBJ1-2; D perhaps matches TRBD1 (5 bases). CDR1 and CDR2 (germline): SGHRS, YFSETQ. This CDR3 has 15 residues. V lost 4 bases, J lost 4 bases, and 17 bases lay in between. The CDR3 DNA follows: TGCGCCAGCAGCCCGGACACGACGAGGCCCTATGGCTACACCTTC. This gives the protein CASSPDTTRPYGYTF.

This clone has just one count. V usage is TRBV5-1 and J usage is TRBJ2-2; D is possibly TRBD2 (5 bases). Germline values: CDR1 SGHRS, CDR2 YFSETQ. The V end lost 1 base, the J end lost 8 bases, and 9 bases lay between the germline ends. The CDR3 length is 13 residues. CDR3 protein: CASSLRGAGELFF. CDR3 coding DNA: TGCGCCAGCAGCTTGCGGGGAGCGGGGGAGCTGTTTTTT.

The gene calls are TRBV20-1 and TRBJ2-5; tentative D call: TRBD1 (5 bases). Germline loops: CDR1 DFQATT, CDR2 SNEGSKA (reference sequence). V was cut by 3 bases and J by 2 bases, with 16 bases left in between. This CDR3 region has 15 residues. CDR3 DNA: TGCAGTGCTAGTCAAGGTTGGGCAGGGCAAGAGACCCAGTACTTC. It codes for CSASQGWAGQETQYF.

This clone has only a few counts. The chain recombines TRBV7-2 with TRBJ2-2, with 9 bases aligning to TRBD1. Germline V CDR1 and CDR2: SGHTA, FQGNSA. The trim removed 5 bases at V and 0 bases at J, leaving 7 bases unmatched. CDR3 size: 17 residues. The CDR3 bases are TGTGCCAGCAGCCCCTTCAGGACAGGGGCGAACACCGGGGAGCTGTTTTTT. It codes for CASSPFRTGANTGELFF. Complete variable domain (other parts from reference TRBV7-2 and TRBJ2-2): GAGVSQSPSNKVTEKGKDVELRCDPISGHTALYWYRQSLGQGLEFLIYFQGNSAPDKSGLPSDRFSAERTGGSVSTLTIQRTQQEDSAVYLCASSPFRTGANTGELFFGEGSRLTVL.

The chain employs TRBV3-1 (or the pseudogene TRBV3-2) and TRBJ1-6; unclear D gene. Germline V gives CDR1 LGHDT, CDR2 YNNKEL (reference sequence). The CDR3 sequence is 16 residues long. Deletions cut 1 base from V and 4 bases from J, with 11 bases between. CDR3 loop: CASSQGTNGYNSPLHF. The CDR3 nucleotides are TGTGCCAGCAGCCAAGGAACCAACGGATATAATTCACCCCTCCACTTT.

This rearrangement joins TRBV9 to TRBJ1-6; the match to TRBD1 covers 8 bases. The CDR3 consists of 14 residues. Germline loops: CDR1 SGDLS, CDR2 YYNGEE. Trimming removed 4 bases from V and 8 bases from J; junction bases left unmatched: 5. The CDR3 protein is CASSPGGWDSPLHF. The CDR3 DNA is TGTGCCAGCAGCCCAGGGGGCTGGGATTCACCCCTCCACTTT.